This record looks at one TCR beta chain sequence and its context. What this receptor recognizes is not known. Base qualities were left out, and no much larger clone turns up one base away. Collaborating institutions collected whole blood in K2EDTA tubes following their own protocols. For TCRbeta analysis, collaborators shipped samples as frozen whole blood, isolated PBMCs, or DNA extracted from either of those sample types. TCRbeta CDR3 regions were amplified from genomic DNA using the immunoSEQ Assay, a bias-controlled multiplex PCR. Per the original workflow: Nucleated cell counts per sample were estimated from amplification of reference gene primers within the assay. To quantify the absolute abundance of each unique TCRbeta CDR3 rearrangement, sequence reads were collapsed and filtered. For each sample, productive Simpson clonality was calculated as the square root of Simpson's diversity index across productive rearrangements. Not all clones reach the TCRdb copy of this immuneACCESS table, which keeps in-frame sequences only. Checked studies attribute under half of the gap to unresolved V genes and leave the rest unexplained. That table gives V, J and clone size, and the DNA gave D and trimming. Within this sample are about 400,000 clones, with roughly 89% of them counted one time only. Under 1.5% of the sample belongs to the ten largest clones.

The CDR3 contains 12 residues, cysteine and phenylalanine counted. This entry keeps only the CDR3 DNA: 36 bases, framed from base 1. V is shortened by 1 base, J by 5 bases, and the region joining them spans 5 bases. The sample comes from a study of blood T cell repertoires in COVID-19 (dated by TCRdb to 2019 to 2021). Context from the whole study: Collaborator samples came from the United States, Italy and Spain and covered acute and convalescent phases of COVID-19. The repertoires were released in a freely available public database intended as a resource for research on the immune response to SARS-CoV-2. The sample metadata nearly always contained a de-identified subject ID, COVID-19 status, age in years and sex. Deeply sampled blood TCRbeta repertoires from subjects exposed to, actively infected with, or recovered from COVID-19 were included in the dataset. Where HLA class I and class II types were available, the types were taken from metadata supplied by the sample provider, not from assay-based typing. Samples were obtained from the ongoing ImmuneRACE study (first 160 participants) and from over 1,000 subjects provided by 6 global collaborators. The prospective study material was composed of cDNA or gDNA derived from T cells, B-cell-depleted T cells, or PBMCs. What the authors observed across the whole study: Clinical and demographic metadata were provided uncurated, with the amount varying by source and participant.

The chain is made from TRBV12-3 or TRBV12-4 and TRBJ2-5; the D gene lacks a confident call. Sequencing was done on a sample of peripheral blood. The TCR sequence derives from a woman between 25 and 40 years old with active or convalescent COVID-19. The DNA reads as follows: TGTGCCAGCAGTTTAGGGCTTGAGACCCAGTACTTC. This sequence encodes CASSLGLETQYF.